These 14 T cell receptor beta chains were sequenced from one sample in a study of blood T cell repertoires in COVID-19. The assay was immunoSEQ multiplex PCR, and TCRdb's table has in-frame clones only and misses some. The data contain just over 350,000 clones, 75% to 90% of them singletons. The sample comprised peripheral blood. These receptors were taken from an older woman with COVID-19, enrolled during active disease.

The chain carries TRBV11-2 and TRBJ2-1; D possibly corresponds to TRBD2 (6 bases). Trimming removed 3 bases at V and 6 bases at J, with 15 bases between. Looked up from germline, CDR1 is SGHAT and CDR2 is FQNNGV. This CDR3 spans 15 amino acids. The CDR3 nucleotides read TGTGCCAGCAGCTTCGAATACGGGACTCGCAATGAGCAGTTCTTC. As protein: CASSFEYGTRNEQFF.

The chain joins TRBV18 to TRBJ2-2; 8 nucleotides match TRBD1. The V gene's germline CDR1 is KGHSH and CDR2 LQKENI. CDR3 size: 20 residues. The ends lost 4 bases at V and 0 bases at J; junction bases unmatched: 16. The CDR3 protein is CASSQAGTGALLANTGELFF. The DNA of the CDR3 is TGTGCCAGCTCACAAGCCGGGACAGGTGCCCTACTCGCGAACACCGGGGAGCTGTTTTTT.

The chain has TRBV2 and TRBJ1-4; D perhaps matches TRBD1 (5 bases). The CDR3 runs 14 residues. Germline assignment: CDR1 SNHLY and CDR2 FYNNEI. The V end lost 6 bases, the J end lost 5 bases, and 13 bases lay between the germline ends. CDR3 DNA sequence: TGTGCCAGCAGGAATGGGCGGACAAATGAAAAACTGTTTTTT. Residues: CASRNGRTNEKLFF.

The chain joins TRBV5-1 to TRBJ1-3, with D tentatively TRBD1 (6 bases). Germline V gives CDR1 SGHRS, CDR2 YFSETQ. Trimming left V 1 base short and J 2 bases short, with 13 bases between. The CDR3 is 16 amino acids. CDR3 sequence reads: CASSLQIQGTGNTIYF. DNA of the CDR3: TGCGCCAGCAGCTTGCAAATACAGGGAACTGGAAACACCATATATTTT. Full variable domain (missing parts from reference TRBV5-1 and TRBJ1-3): KAGVTQTPRYLIKTRGQQVTLSCSPISGHRSVSWYQQTPGQGLQFLFEYFSETQRNKGNFPGRFSGRQFSNSRSEMNVSTLELGDSALYLCASSLQIQGTGNTIYFGEGSWLTVV.

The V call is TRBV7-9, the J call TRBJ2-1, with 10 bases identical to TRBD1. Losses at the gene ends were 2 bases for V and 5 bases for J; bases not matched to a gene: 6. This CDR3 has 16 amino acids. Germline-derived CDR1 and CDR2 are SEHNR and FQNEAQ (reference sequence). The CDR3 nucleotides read TGTGCCAGCAGCTTACCGACAGGGGGCATGAACAATGAGCAGTTCTTC. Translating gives CASSLPTGGMNNEQFF.

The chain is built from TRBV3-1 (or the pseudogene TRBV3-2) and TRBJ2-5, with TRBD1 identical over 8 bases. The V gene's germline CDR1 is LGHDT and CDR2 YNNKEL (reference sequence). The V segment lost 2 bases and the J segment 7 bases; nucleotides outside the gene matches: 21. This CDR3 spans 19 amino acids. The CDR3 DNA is TGTGCCAGCAGCCAACGACAGGGGAGACCTGCAGGACGGAGTGGGACCCAGTACTTC. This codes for CASSQRQGRPAGRSGTQYF.

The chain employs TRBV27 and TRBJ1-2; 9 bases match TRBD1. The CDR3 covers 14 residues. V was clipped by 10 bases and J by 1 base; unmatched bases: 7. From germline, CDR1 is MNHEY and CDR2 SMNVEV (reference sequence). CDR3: CATRVTGGNYGYTF. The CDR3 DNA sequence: TGTGCCACCCGAGTGACAGGGGGTAACTATGGCTACACCTTC.

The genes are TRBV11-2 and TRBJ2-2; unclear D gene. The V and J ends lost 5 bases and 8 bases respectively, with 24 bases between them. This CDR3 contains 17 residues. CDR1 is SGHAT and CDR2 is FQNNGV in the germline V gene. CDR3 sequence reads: CASSRDSQSNTGGELFF. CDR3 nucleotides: TGTGCCAGCAGCCGCGACTCGCAGTCGAACACCGGGGGGGAGCTGTTTTTT.

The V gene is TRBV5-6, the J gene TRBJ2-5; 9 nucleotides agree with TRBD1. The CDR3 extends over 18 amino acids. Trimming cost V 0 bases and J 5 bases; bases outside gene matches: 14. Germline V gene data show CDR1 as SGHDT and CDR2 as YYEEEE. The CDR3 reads CASSLELYGQGIRETQYF. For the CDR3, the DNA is TGTGCCAGCAGCTTGGAGCTCTATGGACAGGGGATTCGGGAGACCCAGTACTTC. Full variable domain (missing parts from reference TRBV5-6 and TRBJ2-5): DAGVTQSPTHLIKTRGQQVTLRCSPKSGHDTVSWYQQALGQGPQFIFQYYEEEERQRGNFPDRFSGHQFPNYSSELNVNALLLGDSALYLCASSLELYGQGIRETQYFGPGTRLLVL.

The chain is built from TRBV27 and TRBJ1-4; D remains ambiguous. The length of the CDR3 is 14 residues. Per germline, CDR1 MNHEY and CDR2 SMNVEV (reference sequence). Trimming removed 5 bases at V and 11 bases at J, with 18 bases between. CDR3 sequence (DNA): TGTGCCAGCAGTCTGGTTCCTCTCACGGGGAAACTGTTTTTT. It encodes CASSLVPLTGKLFF. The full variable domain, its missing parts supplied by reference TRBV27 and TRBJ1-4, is EAQVTQNPRYLITVTGKKLTVTCSQNMNHEYMSWYRQDPGLGLRQIYYSMNVEVTDKGDVPEGYKVSRKEKRNFPLILESPSPNQTSLYFCASSLVPLTGKLFFGSGTQLSVL.

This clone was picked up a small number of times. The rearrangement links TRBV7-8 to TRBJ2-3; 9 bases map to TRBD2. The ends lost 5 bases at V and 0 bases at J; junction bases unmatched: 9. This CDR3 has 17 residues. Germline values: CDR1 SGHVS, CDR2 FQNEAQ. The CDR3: CASSRRDSGGSTDTQYF. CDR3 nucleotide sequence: TGTGCCAGCAGCCGCCGTGATAGCGGGGGTAGCACAGATACGCAGTATTTT.

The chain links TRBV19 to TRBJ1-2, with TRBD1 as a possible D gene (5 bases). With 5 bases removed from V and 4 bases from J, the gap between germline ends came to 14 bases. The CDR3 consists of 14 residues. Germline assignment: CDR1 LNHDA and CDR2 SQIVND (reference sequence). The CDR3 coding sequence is TGTGCCAGTAGTCCAGGACGGGGGGGCTATGGCTACACCTTC. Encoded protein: CASSPGRGGYGYTF.

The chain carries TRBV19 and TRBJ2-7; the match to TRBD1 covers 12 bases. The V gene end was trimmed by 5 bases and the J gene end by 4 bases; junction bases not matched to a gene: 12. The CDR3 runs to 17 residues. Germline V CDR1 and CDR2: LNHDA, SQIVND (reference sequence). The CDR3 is CASSRTSGQGAVYEQYF. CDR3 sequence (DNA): TGTGCCAGTAGTCGAACCTCGGGACAGGGGGCCGTTTACGAGCAGTACTTC.

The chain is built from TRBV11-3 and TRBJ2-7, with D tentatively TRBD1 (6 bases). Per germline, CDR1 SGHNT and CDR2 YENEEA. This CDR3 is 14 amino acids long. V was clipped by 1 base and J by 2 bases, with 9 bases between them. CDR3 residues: CASSLGDTPYEQYF. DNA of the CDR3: TGTGCCAGCAGCTTAGGGGACACACCCTACGAGCAGTACTTC.